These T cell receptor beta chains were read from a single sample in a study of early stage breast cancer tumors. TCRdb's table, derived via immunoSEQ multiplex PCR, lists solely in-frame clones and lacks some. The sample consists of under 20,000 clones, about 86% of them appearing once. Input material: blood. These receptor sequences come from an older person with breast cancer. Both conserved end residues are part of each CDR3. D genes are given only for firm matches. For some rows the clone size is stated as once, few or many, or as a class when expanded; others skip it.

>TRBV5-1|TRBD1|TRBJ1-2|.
CASSLGGQGFYGYTF
TGCGCCAGCAGCTTGGGGGGACAGGGGTTCTATGGCTACACCTTC
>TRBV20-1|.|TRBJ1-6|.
CSARSSPLHF
TGCAGTGCTAGGAGTTCACCCCTCCACTTT
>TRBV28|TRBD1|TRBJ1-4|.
CASSAILGGEEKLFF
TGTGCCAGCAGTGCGATTTTAGGGGGCGAGGAAAAACTGTTTTTT
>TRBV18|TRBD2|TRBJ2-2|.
CASSQGLAGEANTGELFF
TGTGCCAGCTCACAGGGACTAGCGGGGGAGGCGAACACCGGGGAGCTGTTTTTT
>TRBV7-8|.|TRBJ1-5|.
CASSDINAATPQHF
TGTGCCAGCAGTGACATTAATGCAGCAACACCCCAGCATTTT
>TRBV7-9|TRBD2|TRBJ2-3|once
CASSLNVAGGPTDTQYF
TGTGCCAGCAGCTTAAATGTCGCGGGGGGGCCGACAGATACGCAGTATTTT
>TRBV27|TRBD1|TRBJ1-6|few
CASADRVRTPLHF
TGTGCCAGTGCGGACAGGGTGAGGACACCCCTCCACTTT
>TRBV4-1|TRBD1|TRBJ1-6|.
CASSQVRDSKDNSPLHF
TGCGCCAGCAGCCAAGTAAGGGACAGCAAAGATAATTCACCCCTCCACTTT
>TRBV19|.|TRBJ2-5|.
CASSIFAGRQTQYF
TGTGCCAGTAGTATTTTCGCGGGGAGGCAGACCCAGTACTTC
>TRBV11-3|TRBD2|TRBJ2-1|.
CASSGGGAYNEQFF
TGTGCCAGCAGCGGCGGGGGGGCTTACAATGAGCAGTTCTTC
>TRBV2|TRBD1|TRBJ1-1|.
CASSPWTGNTEAFF
TGTGCCAGCAGTCCTTGGACAGGGAACACTGAAGCTTTCTTT
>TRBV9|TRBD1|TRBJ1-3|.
CASSGDRVPGNTIYF
TGTGCCAGCAGCGGCGACAGGGTGCCTGGAAACACCATATATTTT
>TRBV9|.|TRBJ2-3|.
CASSVGGAADTQYF
TGTGCCAGCAGCGTAGGGGGCGCAGCGGATACGCAGTATTTT